This T cell receptor (beta chain) was captured in a study of shared clonotypes between healthy human individuals. TCRdb's copy holds only in-frame clones and misses some; the assay was immunoSEQ multiplex PCR. The sample carries about 2.3 million clones, around 90% recorded once. V shed 3 bases and J 1 base; nucleotides not matched to a gene: 5. Germline V gene data show CDR1 as SGHRS and CDR2 as YFSETQ. The CDR3 loop spans 15 amino acids. This sequence was found in a man between 18 and 29 years old in good health. Some clones in this sample may be carry-over from other donors' samples. Material for sequencing was naive CD4+ T cells from PBMCs. Subset reported: CD45RA+ positively selected. The chain carries TRBV5-1 and TRBJ1-1; 8 bases map to TRBD1. The DNA of the CDR3 is TGCGCCAGCAGCTCCCGGACAGGGAGGAACACTGAAGCTTTCTTT. This sequence encodes CASSSRTGRNTEAFF.